The T cell receptor beta chain described here comes from a study of blood T cell repertoires in COVID-19. Study details: T cells, B-cell-depleted T cells, or PBMCs provided the cDNA or gDNA that served as material.

The CDR3 extends over 17 amino acids. The V end was cut by 0 bases, the J end by 7 bases, with 22 bases between. Germline loops: CDR1 SNHLY, CDR2 FYNNEI. In the study's own analysis: By means of reference gene primer amplification, nucleated cell counts were estimated. The method was immunoSEQ multiplex PCR; TCRdb's version includes in-frame clones alone and lacks a portion of them. The DNA gave D and trimming, while V, J and clone size come from that table. The sample carries 150,000 to 200,000 clones, roughly 88% recorded once. Donors in Cohort 3 who had recovered were those with two negative PCRs, healthcare professional clearance, or resolution of their symptoms.

The chain combines TRBV2 with TRBJ2-7; the D is unclear. The TCR comes from a man in his fifties or sixties who had recovered from COVID-19. The sequencing sample was made of PBMCs or T cells enriched from blood (not recorded which). CDR3 DNA: TGTGCCAGCAGTGAAGCCCCTCCTCGGCCTATCCCGCGGGAGCAGTACTTC. Translation gives CASSEAPPRPIPREQYF.